This is a list of T cell receptor beta chains from one sample in a study of blood T cell repertoires in COVID-19. Measured with immunoSEQ multiplex PCR; TCRdb has only the in-frame clones, and not every one. The table lists nearly 350,000 clones, about 90% of them singletons. The sequenced sample consisted of peripheral blood. Receptors originate from a woman in her 70s with COVID-19, enrolled during active disease. CDR3s include the opening cysteine and the closing phenylalanine or tryptophan. A D gene is named only where the DNA matches it firmly. Where a row states a size, it is once, few, many or the class of an expanded clone; other rows omit it.

-	TRBV21-1	TRBJ1-2	-	CASSKNRNHGYTF	TGTGCCAGCAGCAAAAACAGGAACCATGGCTACACCTTC
-	TRBV5-6	TRBJ2-5	-	CASSLRAGAWETQYF	TGTGCCAGCAGCTTACGTGCGGGGGCGTGGGAGACCCAGTACTTC
-	TRBV6-6	TRBJ1-5	-	CASREGGAAQPQHF	TGTGCCAGCAGGGAAGGGGGGGCGGCTCAGCCCCAGCATTTT
-	TRBV9	TRBJ1-6	-	CASSVDQGTNSPLHF	TGTGCCAGCAGCGTAGACCAGGGTACGAATTCACCCCTCCACTTT
-	TRBV27	TRBJ1-2	-	CASSSWVGGYYGYTF	TGTGCCAGCAGCTCTTGGGTCGGAGGGTACTATGGCTACACCTTC
-	TRBV19	TRBJ1-1	-	CASSTPQGLNTEAFF	TGTGCCAGTAGTACCCCACAGGGATTGAACACTGAAGCTTTCTTT
once	TRBV15	TRBJ1-2	TRBD1	CATSRDRTGTGGYTF	TGTGCCACCAGCAGAGATAGGACAGGGACTGGTGGCTACACCTTC
-	TRBV5-1	TRBJ1-3	-	CASSRDTGFGNTIYF	TGCGCCAGCAGTCGAGACACCGGTTTCGGAAACACCATATATTTT
once	TRBV10-2	TRBJ1-1	-	CATQVGSNTEAFF	TGCGCCACTCAGGTGGGTTCGAACACTGAAGCTTTCTTT
-	TRBV28	TRBJ2-5	TRBD2	CASSLRGAGETQYF	TGTGCCAGCAGTTTGCGGGGGGCCGGGGAGACCCAGTACTTC
few	TRBV6-6	TRBJ2-7	TRBD2	CASSPQGVSGGSLEQYF	TGTGCCAGCAGTCCCCAGGGAGTTAGCGGGGGATCCCTCGAGCAGTACTTC
few	TRBV2	TRBJ2-7	-	CASSEGGTVGYPQYF	TGTGCCAGCAGTGAGGGGGGTACGGTGGGGTATCCGCAGTACTTC
-	TRBV9	TRBJ1-1	TRBD1	CASSLGGQKNTEAFF	TGTGCCAGCAGCCTAGGGGGACAGAAAAACACTGAAGCTTTCTTT
-	TRBV18	TRBJ1-4	TRBD1	CASSPSGQGRALFF	TGTGCCAGCTCACCTTCGGGACAGGGACGGGCACTGTTTTTT
-	TRBV18	TRBJ2-1	-	CASSLSSYNEQFF	TGTGCCAGCTCACTGAGCTCCTACAATGAGCAGTTCTTC
once	TRBV19	TRBJ1-1	TRBD1	CASSIGTGGRPEAFF	TGTGCCAGTAGTATTGGGACAGGGGGCAGGCCTGAAGCTTTCTTT
-	TRBV5-1	TRBJ2-5	TRBD1	CASSPETGGAETQYF	TGCGCCAGCAGCCCGGAGACAGGGGGCGCGGAGACCCAGTACTTC
-	TRBV19	TRBJ1-2	TRBD1	CATVDRASGYTF	TGTGCCACCGTAGACAGGGCAAGTGGCTACACCTTC
-	TRBV6-1	TRBJ1-5	-	CASSGSLGGRSQPQHF	TGTGCCAGCAGTGGAAGCCTAGGGGGACGGAGTCAGCCCCAGCATTTT
few	TRBV6-5	TRBJ1-2	TRBD1	CASSTGGYGYTF	TGTGCCAGCAGTACAGGGGGCTATGGCTACACCTTC
-	TRBV30	TRBJ2-1	-	CAYRTENNEQFF	TGTGCCTACCGGACAGAGAACAATGAGCAGTTCTTC
-	TRBV6-6	TRBJ1-3	TRBD1	CASSLPQGVHGNTIYF	TGTGCCAGCAGTTTGCCACAGGGGGTACATGGAAACACCATATATTTT
-	TRBV18	TRBJ1-1	-	CASSPLGLNTEAFF	TGTGCCAGCTCACCGCTGGGGCTGAACACTGAAGCTTTCTTT
-	TRBV3-1/TRBV3-2	TRBJ2-7	TRBD2	CASSQASGGATYEQYF	TGTGCCAGCAGCCAAGCGAGCGGGGGGGCAACCTACGAGCAGTACTTC
-	TRBV6-5	TRBJ2-7	-	CASSYTDRSVEQYF	TGTGCCAGCAGTTATACCGACAGGTCCGTCGAGCAGTACTTC
-	TRBV18	TRBJ2-3	TRBD1	CASSPRQGADTQYF	TGTGCCAGCTCACCAAGGCAGGGGGCAGATACGCAGTATTTT
once	TRBV27	TRBJ2-7	TRBD1	CASSMEGTGYEQYF	TGTGCCAGCAGTATGGAAGGGACAGGATACGAGCAGTACTTC
few	TRBV30	TRBJ2-2	-	CAWRTGRNTGELFF	TGTGCCTGGAGGACAGGACGGAACACCGGGGAGCTGTTTTTT
-	TRBV7-9	TRBJ2-1	-	CASSLTLVPPNEQFF	TGTGCCAGCAGCTTAACATTGGTACCCCCCAATGAGCAGTTCTTC
-	TRBV4-3	TRBJ1-5	-	CASSQDRNHPQHF	TGCGCCAGCAGCCAAGATAGAAATCACCCCCAGCATTTT
-	TRBV18	TRBJ2-5	TRBD2	CASSRLAGANNQETQYF	TGTGCCAGCTCGCGACTAGCGGGGGCCAACAACCAAGAGACCCAGTACTTC
once	TRBV30	TRBJ2-5	-	CAWSKWGGRLGETQYF	TGTGCCTGGAGTAAGTGGGGGGGCCGGCTCGGGGAGACCCAGTACTTC
-	TRBV7-9	TRBJ1-1	TRBD1	CASSLQGQVNTEAFF	TGTGCCAGCAGCTTACAGGGACAGGTGAACACTGAAGCTTTCTTT
once	TRBV7-2	TRBJ1-5	TRBD1	CASSFMTGGSQPQHF	TGTGCCAGCAGCTTTATGACAGGGGGCAGTCAGCCCCAGCATTTT
-	TRBV21-1	TRBJ1-2	-	CASSKKRGRNYGYTF	TGTGCCAGCAGCAAAAAAAGGGGGCGAAACTATGGCTACACCTTC
-	TRBV12-3/TRBV12-4	TRBJ1-1	-	CASSPPRGTEAFF	TGTGCCAGCAGTCCACCCCGGGGGACTGAAGCTTTCTTT
once	TRBV7-8	TRBJ1-1	-	CASSITGRRTEAFF	TGTGCCAGCAGCATTACAGGGCGGAGGACTGAAGCTTTCTTT
-	TRBV19	TRBJ1-1	-	CASSIAVQNTEAFF	TGTGCCAGTAGTATAGCAGTCCAGAACACTGAAGCTTTCTTT
once	TRBV19	TRBJ1-1	TRBD1	CASSPGQQHTEAFF	TGTGCCAGTAGCCCGGGACAGCAACACACTGAAGCTTTCTTT
once	TRBV2	TRBJ2-2	TRBD2	CASSETSDGTGELFF	TGTGCCAGCAGTGAAACTAGCGACGGCACCGGGGAGCTGTTTTTT
-	TRBV5-4	TRBJ1-6	TRBD1	CASRPPGQGFDSPLHF	TGTGCCAGCAGACCGCCGGGACAGGGATTTGATTCACCCCTCCACTTT
-	TRBV5-6	TRBJ1-2	-	CASSLSQWPGGYTF	TGTGCCAGCAGCTTGAGTCAGTGGCCTGGTGGCTACACCTTC
-	TRBV11-2	TRBJ1-1	TRBD1	CASSLQGAVTEAFF	TGTGCCAGCAGCTTACAGGGGGCGGTCACTGAAGCTTTCTTT
-	TRBV7-9	TRBJ1-2	-	CASSQIRQGYTF	TGTGCCAGCAGCCAGATCAGACAGGGCTACACCTTC
-	TRBV28	TRBJ1-4	-	CASSFREEKLFF	TGTGCCAGCAGTTTCAGGGAAGAAAAACTGTTTTTT
once	TRBV10-3	TRBJ2-7	TRBD1	CAISEDRDYEQYF	TGTGCCATCAGTGAGGACAGGGACTACGAGCAGTACTTC
-	TRBV6-5	TRBJ1-5	-	CASIRWQGSNQPQHF	TGTGCCAGCATTCGCTGGCAGGGTAGCAATCAGCCCCAGCATTTT
-	TRBV6-2/TRBV6-3	TRBJ1-5	TRBD1	CASSTGGGGNQPQHF	TGTGCCAGCAGTACAGGGGGCGGCGGCAATCAGCCCCAGCATTTT